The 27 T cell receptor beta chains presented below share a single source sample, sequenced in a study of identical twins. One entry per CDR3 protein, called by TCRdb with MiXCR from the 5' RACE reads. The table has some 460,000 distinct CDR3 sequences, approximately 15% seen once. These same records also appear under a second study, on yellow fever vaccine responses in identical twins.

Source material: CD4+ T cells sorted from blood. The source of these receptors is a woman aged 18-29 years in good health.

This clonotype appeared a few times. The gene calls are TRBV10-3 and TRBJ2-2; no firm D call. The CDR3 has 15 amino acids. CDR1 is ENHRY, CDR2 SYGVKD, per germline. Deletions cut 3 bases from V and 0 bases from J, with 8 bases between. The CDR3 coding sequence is TGTGCCATCAGTGAAGTATCCGCGAACACCGGGGAGCTGTTTTTT. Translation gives CAISEVSANTGELFF.

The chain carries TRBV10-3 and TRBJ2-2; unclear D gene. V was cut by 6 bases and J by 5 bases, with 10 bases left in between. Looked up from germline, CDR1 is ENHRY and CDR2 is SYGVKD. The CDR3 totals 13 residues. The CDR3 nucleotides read TGTGCCATCAGAACCCGCGAAACCGGGGAGCTGTTTTTT. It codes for CAIRTRETGELFF.

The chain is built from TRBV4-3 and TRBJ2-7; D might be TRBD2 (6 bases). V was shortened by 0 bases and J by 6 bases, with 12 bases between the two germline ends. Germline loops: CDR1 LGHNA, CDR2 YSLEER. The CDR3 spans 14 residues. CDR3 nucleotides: TGCGCCAGCAGCCAAGAAGAGAGCGGGTCCGAGCAGTACTTC. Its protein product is CASSQEESGSEQYF.

CDR3 coding DNA: TGCGCCAGCAGTAACGACGGACGGAATAATTCACCCCTCCACTTT. Amino acid sequence: CASSNDGRNNSPLHF. This sequence joins TRBV5-1 and TRBJ1-6; D is uncertain. In germline, CDR1 is SGHRS, CDR2 YFSETQ. The CDR3 runs to 15 residues. V lost 5 bases and J lost 5, with 14 bases in between.

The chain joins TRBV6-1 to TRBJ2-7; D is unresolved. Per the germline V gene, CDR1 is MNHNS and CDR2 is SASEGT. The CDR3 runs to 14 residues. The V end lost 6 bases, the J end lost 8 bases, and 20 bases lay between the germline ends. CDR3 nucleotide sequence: TGTGCCAGCAGCATCGACACATATACCCTCAAGCAGTACTTC. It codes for CASSIDTYTLKQYF.

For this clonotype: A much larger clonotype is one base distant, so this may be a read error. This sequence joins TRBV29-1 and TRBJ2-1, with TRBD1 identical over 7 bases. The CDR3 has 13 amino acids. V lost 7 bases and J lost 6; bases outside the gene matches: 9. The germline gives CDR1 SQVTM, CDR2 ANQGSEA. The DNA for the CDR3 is TGCAGCGCAATGGCTACAGGGGTCAATGAGCAGTTCTTC. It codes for CSAMATGVNEQFF.

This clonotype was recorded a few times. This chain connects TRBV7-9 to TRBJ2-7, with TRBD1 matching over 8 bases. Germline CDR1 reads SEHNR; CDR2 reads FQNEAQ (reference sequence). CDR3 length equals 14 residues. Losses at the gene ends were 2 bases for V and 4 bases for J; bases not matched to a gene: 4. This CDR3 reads CASSLSRQGYEQYF. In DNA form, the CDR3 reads TGTGCCAGCAGCTTATCCAGACAGGGGTACGAGCAGTACTTC.

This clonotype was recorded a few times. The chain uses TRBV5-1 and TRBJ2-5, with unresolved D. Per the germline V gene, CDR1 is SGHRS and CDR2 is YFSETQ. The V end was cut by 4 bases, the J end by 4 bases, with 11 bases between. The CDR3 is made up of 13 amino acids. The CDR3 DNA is TGCGCCAGCAGCAGTGGTATGTCAGAGACCCAGTACTTC. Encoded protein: CASSSGMSETQYF.

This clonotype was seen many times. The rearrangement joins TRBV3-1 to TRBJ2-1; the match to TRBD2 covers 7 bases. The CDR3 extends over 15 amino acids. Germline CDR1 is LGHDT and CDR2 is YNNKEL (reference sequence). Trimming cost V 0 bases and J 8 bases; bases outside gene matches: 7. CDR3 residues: CASSQDSRGEHEQFF. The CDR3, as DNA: TGTGCCAGCAGCCAAGATTCACGGGGGGAGCATGAGCAGTTCTTC.

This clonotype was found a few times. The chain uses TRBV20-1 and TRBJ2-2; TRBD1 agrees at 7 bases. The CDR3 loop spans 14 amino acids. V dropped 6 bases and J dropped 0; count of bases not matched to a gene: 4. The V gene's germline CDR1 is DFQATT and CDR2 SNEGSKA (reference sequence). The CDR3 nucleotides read TGCAGTGCCGTTGACAGGGCGAACACCGGGGAGCTGTTTTTT. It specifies CSAVDRANTGELFF.

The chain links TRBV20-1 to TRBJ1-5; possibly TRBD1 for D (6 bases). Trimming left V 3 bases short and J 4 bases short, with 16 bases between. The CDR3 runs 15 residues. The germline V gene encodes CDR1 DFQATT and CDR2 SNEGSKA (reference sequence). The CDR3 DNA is TGCAGTGCTAGTCGGGGGGCAGGGAGAAATCAGCCCCAGCATTTT. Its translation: CSASRGAGRNQPQHF.

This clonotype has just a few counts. CDR3 sequence: CASSLDKYGYTF. CDR3 nucleotide sequence: TGTGCCAGCAGCTTAGATAAGTATGGCTACACCTTC. This chain uses TRBV7-2 with TRBJ1-2, with unresolved D. This CDR3 is 12 amino acids long. Germline-derived CDR1 and CDR2 are SGHTA and FQGNSA. V lost 1 base and J lost 5, with 5 bases in between.

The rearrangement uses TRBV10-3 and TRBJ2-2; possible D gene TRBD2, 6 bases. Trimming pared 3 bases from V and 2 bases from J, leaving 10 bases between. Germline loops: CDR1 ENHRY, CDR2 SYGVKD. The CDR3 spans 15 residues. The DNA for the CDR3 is TGTGCCATCAGTGAAGGAGGGCCCAACACCGGGGAGCTGTTTTTT. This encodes CAISEGGPNTGELFF.

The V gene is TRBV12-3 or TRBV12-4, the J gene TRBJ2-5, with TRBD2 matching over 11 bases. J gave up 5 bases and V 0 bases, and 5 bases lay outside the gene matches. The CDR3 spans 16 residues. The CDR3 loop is CASSLALSGRAETQYF. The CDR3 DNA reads TGTGCCAGCAGTTTAGCGCTTAGCGGGAGGGCCGAGACCCAGTACTTC.

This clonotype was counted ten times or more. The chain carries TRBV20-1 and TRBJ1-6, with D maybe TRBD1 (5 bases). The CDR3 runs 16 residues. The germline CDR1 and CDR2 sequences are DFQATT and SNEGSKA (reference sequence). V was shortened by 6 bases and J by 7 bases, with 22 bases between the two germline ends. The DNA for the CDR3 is TGCAGTGCCCGGGTTTCTTGGGGCGCGAAAAATTCACCCCTCCACTTT. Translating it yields CSARVSWGAKNSPLHF.

CDR3: CASSYVADTQYF. The CDR3, as DNA: TGTGCCAGCAGTTACGTCGCAGATACGCAGTATTTT. The chain combines TRBV6-2 or TRBV6-3 with TRBJ2-3; D remains unclear. Germline loops: CDR1 MNHEY, CDR2 SVGEGT. The CDR3 runs 12 residues. Trimming removed 2 bases at V and 4 bases at J, with 4 bases between.

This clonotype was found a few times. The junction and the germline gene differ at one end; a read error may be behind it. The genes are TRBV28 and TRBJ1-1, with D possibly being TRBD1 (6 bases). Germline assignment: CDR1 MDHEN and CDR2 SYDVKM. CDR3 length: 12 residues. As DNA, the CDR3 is TGTGCCAGCAGTTTATTGGGCGAGAAGGGGGGGTTT. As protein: CASSLLGEKGGF.

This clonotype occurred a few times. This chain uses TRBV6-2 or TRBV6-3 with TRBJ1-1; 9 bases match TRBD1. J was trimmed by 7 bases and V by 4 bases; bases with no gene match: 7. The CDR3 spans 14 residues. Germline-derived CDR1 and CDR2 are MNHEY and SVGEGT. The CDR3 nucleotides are TGTGCCAGCAGTTTAACAGGGGGCACTGGTGAAGCTTTCTTT. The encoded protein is CASSLTGGTGEAFF.

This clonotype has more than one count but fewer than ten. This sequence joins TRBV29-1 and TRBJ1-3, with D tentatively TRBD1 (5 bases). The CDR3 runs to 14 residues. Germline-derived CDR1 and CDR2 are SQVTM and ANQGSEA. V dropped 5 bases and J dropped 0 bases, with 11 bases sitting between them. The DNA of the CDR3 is TGCAGCGTTCAGGGATCACCCTCTGGAAACACCATATATTTT. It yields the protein CSVQGSPSGNTIYF.

CDR3 DNA: TGTGCCAGCAGTCGGAACAGCAAGGGGCTCGGTGAGACCCAGTACTTC. Encoded protein: CASSRNSKGLGETQYF. The chain carries TRBV6-1 and TRBJ2-5; maybe TRBD1 (5 bases). There are 16 residues in the CDR3. V was cut by 5 bases and J by 5 bases, with 21 bases left in between. The germline CDR1 and CDR2 sequences are MNHNS and SASEGT.

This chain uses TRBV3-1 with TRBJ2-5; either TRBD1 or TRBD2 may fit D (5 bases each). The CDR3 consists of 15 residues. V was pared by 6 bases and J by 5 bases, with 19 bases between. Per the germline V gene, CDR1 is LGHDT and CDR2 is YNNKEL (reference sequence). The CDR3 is CASRPQGDMSETQYF. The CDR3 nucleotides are TGTGCCAGCAGACCGCAGGGAGATATGTCGGAGACCCAGTACTTC.

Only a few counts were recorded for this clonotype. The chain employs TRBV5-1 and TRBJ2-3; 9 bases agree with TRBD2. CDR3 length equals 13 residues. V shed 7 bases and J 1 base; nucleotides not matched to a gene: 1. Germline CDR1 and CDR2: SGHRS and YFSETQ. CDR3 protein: CASERGGTDTQYF. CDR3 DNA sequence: TGCGCCAGCGAGCGGGGGGGCACAGATACGCAGTATTTT. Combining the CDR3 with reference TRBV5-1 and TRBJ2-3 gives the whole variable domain KAGVTQTPRYLIKTRGQQVTLSCSPISGHRSVSWYQQTPGQGLQFLFEYFSETQRNKGNFPGRFSGRQFSNSRSEMNVSTLELGDSALYLCASERGGTDTQYFGPGTRLTVL.

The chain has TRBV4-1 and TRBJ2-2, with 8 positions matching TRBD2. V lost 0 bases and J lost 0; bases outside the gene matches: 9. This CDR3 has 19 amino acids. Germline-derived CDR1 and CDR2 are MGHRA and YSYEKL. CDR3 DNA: TGCGCCAGCAGCCAAGACTGGGCGGCGACTAGCGCGAACACCGGGGAGCTGTTTTTT. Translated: CASSQDWAATSANTGELFF.

The CDR3 reads CSVKGPSYQETQYF. In DNA, the CDR3 is TGCAGCGTTAAGGGACCATCGTACCAAGAGACCCAGTACTTC. The chain has TRBV29-1 and TRBJ2-5; D is tentatively TRBD1 or TRBD2 (5 bases each). V dropped 5 bases and J dropped 0 bases, with 13 bases sitting between them. CDR3 length equals 14 residues. CDR1 and CDR2 from the germline V gene are SQVTM and ANQGSEA.

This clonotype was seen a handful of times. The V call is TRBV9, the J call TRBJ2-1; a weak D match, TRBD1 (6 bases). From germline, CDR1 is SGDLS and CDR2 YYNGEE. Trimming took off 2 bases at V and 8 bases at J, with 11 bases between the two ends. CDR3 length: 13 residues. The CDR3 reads CASSVGDIYEQFF. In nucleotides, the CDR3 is TGTGCCAGCAGCGTGGGGGACATCTATGAGCAGTTCTTC. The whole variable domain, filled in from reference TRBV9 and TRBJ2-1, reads DSGVTQTPKHLITATGQRVTLRCSPRSGDLSVYWYQQSLDQGLQFLIQYYNGEERAKGNILERFSAQQFPDLHSELNLSSLELGDSALYFCASSVGDIYEQFFGPGTRLTVL.

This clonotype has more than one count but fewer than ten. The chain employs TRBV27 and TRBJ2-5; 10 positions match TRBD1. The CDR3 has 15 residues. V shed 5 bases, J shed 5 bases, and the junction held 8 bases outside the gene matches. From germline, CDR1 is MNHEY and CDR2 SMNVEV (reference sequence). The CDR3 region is CASSKRQGAGETQYF. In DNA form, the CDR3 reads TGTGCCAGCAGTAAAAGACAGGGGGCGGGGGAGACCCAGTACTTC.

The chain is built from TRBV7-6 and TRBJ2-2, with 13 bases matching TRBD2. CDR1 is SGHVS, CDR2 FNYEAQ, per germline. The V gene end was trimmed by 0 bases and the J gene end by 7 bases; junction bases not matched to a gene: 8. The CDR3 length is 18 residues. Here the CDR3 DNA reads TGTGCCAGCAGCTTAGCGCCAGGACTAGCGGGAGTGGACGGGGAGCTGTTTTTT. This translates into CASSLAPGLAGVDGELFF.